These 18 T cell receptor beta chains originate from one sample sequenced in a study of CD8+ T cells in alopecia areata (dated by TCRdb to the late 2010s). According to the study, the label for this sample's treatment or condition signals: oral pan-JAK inhibitor, 5-10 mg twice daily. Libraries were built with the immunoSEQ multiplex PCR assay. For TCR sequencing, RNA was extracted from every sample and reverse transcribed into cDNA to serve as template. TCRdb holds this immuneACCESS table with in-frame rearrangements only. Some clones are missing; in checked studies, unresolved V genes explain under half, and the rest has no known cause. This sample lists some 180,000 clones; 51% were detected once. The top ten constitute over 9.5% of the sample. This material consisted of CD8+ T cells sorted from blood, taken around week 53, from a patient treated with tofacitinib. The receptor set was obtained from a human donor with alopecia areata.

The chain is built from TRBV6-5 and TRBJ1-2, with 8 bases identical to TRBD1. Germline V gene sequence: CDR1 MNHEY, CDR2 SVGAGI. The CDR3 contains 13 residues. After removal of 7 bases from V and 2 bases from J, the junction contained 3 bases not matched to a gene. The CDR3 nucleotides are TGTGCCAGCACCAGGACAGGGAACTATGGCTACACCTTC. Translating it yields CASTRTGNYGYTF.

This clone came up once. The chain couples TRBV4-3 to TRBJ2-5; 7 nucleotides line up with TRBD2. Germline V gene data show CDR1 as LGHNA and CDR2 as YSLEER. The junction had 7 bases not matched to a gene; V was cut back by 1 base and J by 5 bases. This CDR3 contains 15 residues. The CDR3 protein is CASSQGEGPRETQYF. The CDR3 DNA follows: TGCGCCAGCAGCCAAGGGGAGGGGCCCCGGGAGACCCAGTACTTC.

This clone was seen only a few times. V gene TRBV29-1 combines with J gene TRBJ1-2; D gene ambiguous. Germline CDR1 SQVTM, CDR2 ANQGSEA. The CDR3 contains 16 residues. Deletions cut 1 base from V and 0 bases from J, with 15 bases between. The CDR3 reads CSVEGWAEATNYGYTF. For the CDR3, the DNA is TGCAGCGTTGAAGGGTGGGCAGAAGCTACTAACTATGGCTACACCTTC.

This clone turned up a few times. V usage is TRBV19 and J usage is TRBJ2-1; D gene ambiguous. Germline CDR1 and CDR2: LNHDA and SQIVND (reference sequence). The CDR3 is 15 residues long. The V end was cut by 7 bases, the J end by 0 bases, with 13 bases between. Written as DNA, the CDR3 is TGTGCCAGTATGCGGAAGGTGAGCTCCTACAATGAGCAGTTCTTC. Its protein is CASMRKVSSYNEQFF.

The gene calls are TRBV4-1 and TRBJ2-7; D perhaps matches TRBD2 (5 bases). V was clipped by 0 bases and J by 6 bases, with 9 bases between them. CDR1 and CDR2 from the germline V gene are MGHRA and YSYEKL. The CDR3 loop spans 13 amino acids. The CDR3 loop reads CASSQDGETEQYF. In nucleotides, the CDR3 is TGCGCCAGCAGCCAAGATGGGGAGACCGAGCAGTACTTC.

The rearrangement joins TRBV5-4 to TRBJ1-2; D gene ambiguous. Trimming pared 0 bases from V and 1 base from J, leaving 7 bases between. The V gene's germline CDR1 is SGHNT and CDR2 YYREEE (reference sequence). This CDR3 comprises 14 residues. The CDR3 sequence: CASSLGVGNYGYTF. CDR3 DNA: TGTGCCAGCAGCTTGGGGGTCGGTAACTATGGCTACACCTTC.

V gene TRBV7-9 combines with J gene TRBJ2-1; a possible D gene is TRBD1 (6 bases). The V end lost 5 bases, the J end lost 5 bases, and 10 bases lay between the germline ends. CDR3 length: 13 amino acids. Germline V gene data show CDR1 as SEHNR and CDR2 as FQNEAQ (reference sequence). CDR3 residues: CASSPDRNNEQFF. In DNA, the CDR3 is TGTGCCAGCAGCCCGGACAGAAACAATGAGCAGTTCTTC. The full variable domain, completed using reference TRBV7-9 and TRBJ2-1, is DTGVSQNPRHKITKRGQNVTFRCDPISEHNRLYWYRQTLGQGPEFLTYFQNEAQLEKSRLLSDRFSAERPKGSFSTLEIQRTEQGDSAMYLCASSPDRNNEQFFGPGTRLTVL.

The gene calls are TRBV28 and TRBJ2-1; D gene unclear. V lost 6 bases and J 7 bases, leaving 19 bases between the germline ends. Looked up from germline, CDR1 is MDHEN and CDR2 is SYDVKM. CDR3 length: 15 amino acids. CDR3 protein: CASSPVRPPGNEQFF. The CDR3 DNA reads TGTGCCAGCAGCCCTGTGCGGCCCCCTGGGAATGAGCAGTTCTTC.

The rearrangement joins TRBV7-9 to TRBJ2-5; TRBD2 matches at 10 bases. With 1 base clipped from V and 2 bases from J, the junction kept 4 bases outside the gene matches. Looked up from germline, CDR1 is SEHNR and CDR2 is FQNEAQ (reference sequence). The CDR3 has 16 amino acids. CDR3 nucleotide sequence: TGTGCCAGCAGCTTAGGGGCTAGCGGGGGACAAGAGACCCAGTACTTC. This encodes CASSLGASGGQETQYF.

The chain employs TRBV29-1 and TRBJ2-7; 9 nucleotides match TRBD2. CDR1 and CDR2 from the germline V gene are SQVTM and ANQGSEA. J gave up 3 bases and V 4 bases, and 19 bases lay outside the gene matches. CDR3 length: 18 residues. The CDR3 DNA reads TGCAGCGTTGCGGGGGGTCTAGCGGGGATCGCAACGGGCTACGAGCAGTACTTC. Translating gives CSVAGGLAGIATGYEQYF.

J is TRBJ1-2 and V is TRBV9; 8 bases agree with TRBD1. The J segment lost 4 bases and the V segment lost 2 bases, leaving 10 bases of the junction unmatched. Germline-derived CDR1 and CDR2 are SGDLS and YYNGEE. CDR3 length: 16 residues. CDR3 coding DNA: TGTGCCAGCAGCGTTTCTATGACCGACAGGGGCTATGGCTACACCTTC. It is translated as CASSVSMTDRGYGYTF.

A few counts support this clone. This sequence joins TRBV11-2 and TRBJ2-1; D may match TRBD1 or TRBD2 (6 bases each). The germline V gene encodes CDR1 SGHAT and CDR2 FQNNGV. The CDR3 runs to 16 residues. Trimming left V 3 bases short and J 9 bases short, with 21 bases between. The CDR3 spells CASSFAWGAPHSEQFF. The CDR3 nucleotides read TGTGCCAGCAGCTTCGCTTGGGGGGCTCCTCATAGTGAGCAGTTCTTC.

This clone was detected only once. The V call is TRBV11-2, the J call TRBJ2-1; D remains unclear. Trimming removed 0 bases at V and 6 bases at J, with 9 bases between. Germline lookup yields CDR1 SGHAT and CDR2 FQNNGV. The CDR3 is 14 residues long. The CDR3 bases are TGTGCCAGCAGCTTAGATCTGCGGACCAATGAGCAGTTCTTC. This translates into CASSLDLRTNEQFF.

The CDR3 loop is CASSLGYRGIREQYF. The CDR3 DNA reads as TGTGCCAGCTCACTGGGTTACAGGGGAATCCGCGAGCAGTACTTC. The V gene is TRBV18, the J gene TRBJ2-7; 7 nucleotides align to TRBD1. The CDR3 is made up of 15 amino acids. The V gene's germline CDR1 is KGHSH and CDR2 LQKENI. With V trimmed by 4 bases and J by 6 bases, 12 bases remained unmatched.

The rearrangement uses TRBV5-6 and TRBJ2-7, with 10 bases matching TRBD1. CDR3 size: 15 residues. In germline, CDR1 is SGHDT, CDR2 YYEEEE. V was clipped by 0 bases and J by 3 bases; unmatched bases: 3. The CDR3 region has the DNA TGTGCCAGCAGCTTGGGGACAGGGGGAAACTACGAGCAGTACTTC. It encodes CASSLGTGGNYEQYF.

J is TRBJ2-5 and V is TRBV7-8, with TRBD1 matching 7 bases. V was clipped by 2 bases and J by 4 bases; unmatched bases: 7. Germline V CDR1 and CDR2: SGHVS, FQNEAQ. This CDR3 has 15 residues. The CDR3 DNA follows: TGTGCCAGCAGCTTAAGACAGGGACGGGTAGAGACCCAGTACTTC. Residues: CASSLRQGRVETQYF.

This clone was observed a handful of times. The chain couples TRBV29-1 to TRBJ2-7, with 8 bases lining up with TRBD1. J gave up 2 bases and V 6 bases, and 3 bases lay outside the gene matches. Germline assignment: CDR1 SQVTM and CDR2 ANQGSEA. The length of the CDR3 is 12 residues. The CDR3 sequence: CSVRTGPYEQYF. CDR3 DNA: TGCAGCGTCCGGACAGGGCCCTACGAGCAGTACTTC.

The chain joins TRBV7-9 to TRBJ2-1; maybe TRBD1 (5 bases). Germline CDR1 SEHNR, CDR2 FQNEAQ (reference sequence). V was shortened by 10 bases and J by 3 bases, with 10 bases between the two germline ends. The CDR3 is 12 residues long. The CDR3 DNA follows: TGTGCCACCCGACAGAGCTACAATGAGCAGTTCTTC. Translating it yields CATRQSYNEQFF.